Each of the 21 T cell receptor beta chains below was sequenced from the same sample in a study of T cells after yellow fever vaccination. Each CDR3 protein gets one entry after TCRdb re-called the 5' RACE reads with MiXCR. The table has about 630,000 distinct CDR3 sequences, about 12% seen once. This sample comprised PBMCs, obtained on the day of the yellow fever booster vaccination. The receptors originated from a man aged 25 to 45 who received the YFV17D yellow fever vaccine.

This clonotype was seen a few times. V gene TRBV11-2 combines with J gene TRBJ2-5; D is unresolved. Germline V gives CDR1 SGHAT, CDR2 FQNNGV. V was cut by 4 bases and J by 7 bases, with 13 bases left in between. The CDR3 covers 13 residues. The CDR3 DNA is TGTGCCAGCAGCTATAGGGAAACGGGGACCCAGTACTTC. Translated, it gives CASSYRETGTQYF. Full variable domain (remainder filled in from reference TRBV11-2 and TRBJ2-5): EAGVAQSPRYKIIEKRQSVAFWCNPISGHATLYWYQQILGQGPKLLIQFQNNGVVDDSQLPKDRFSAERLKGVDSTLKIQPAKLEDSAVYLCASSYRETGTQYFGPGTRLLVL.

Ten or more counts support this clonotype. V and J are TRBV30 and TRBJ2-3, with D perhaps TRBD1 (7 bases). V was trimmed by 2 bases and J by 6 bases, leaving 18 bases between them. The length of the CDR3 is 15 residues. Per the germline V gene, CDR1 is GTSNPN and CDR2 is SVGIG (reference sequence). The chain's CDR3 is CAWSSRGVRTDTQYF. In DNA, the CDR3 is TGTGCCTGGAGTAGCAGGGGGGTTAGGACGGATACGCAGTATTTT.

This clonotype was seen a few times. The chain couples TRBV7-8 to TRBJ2-7; D unclear. This CDR3 is built from 14 residues. With 2 bases removed from V and 2 bases from J, the gap between germline ends came to 10 bases. Germline assignment: CDR1 SGHVS and CDR2 FQNEAQ. The CDR3 DNA sequence: TGTGCCAGCAGCTTAAGCCCCCCGCCCTACGAGCAGTACTTC. Protein sequence: CASSLSPPPYEQYF. Full variable domain (remainder filled in from reference TRBV7-8 and TRBJ2-7): GAGVSQSPRYKVAKRGQDVALRCDPISGHVSLFWYQQALGQGPEFLTYFQNEAQLDKSGLPSDRFFAERPEGSVSTLKIQRTQQEDSAVYLCASSLSPPPYEQYFGPGTRLTVT.

This chain uses TRBV2 with TRBJ2-5; 10 bases align to TRBD1. Per germline, CDR1 SNHLY and CDR2 FYNNEI. V was pared by 10 bases and J by 2 bases, with 7 bases of the junction left unmatched. The CDR3 contains 14 residues. DNA of the CDR3: TGTGCCATCGGACAGGGGGAACAGCAAGAGACCCAGTACTTC. Protein: CAIGQGEQQETQYF.

V and J are TRBV5-1 and TRBJ2-5, with a possible D match to TRBD1 (5 bases). The CDR3 is made up of 14 amino acids. In germline, CDR1 is SGHRS, CDR2 YFSETQ. The V end lost 4 bases, the J end lost 1 base, and 11 bases lay between the germline ends. In DNA, the CDR3 is TGCGCCAGCAGCGCGACAGTGCTCCAAGAGACCCAGTACTTC. It is translated as CASSATVLQETQYF.

The rearrangement uses TRBV20-1 and TRBJ2-2; D tentatively reads TRBD1 or TRBD2 (5 bases each). Germline lookup yields CDR1 DFQATT and CDR2 SNEGSKA (reference sequence). The length of the CDR3 is 13 residues. Trimming cost V 1 base and J 5 bases, with 8 bases left between them. The CDR3 DNA reads TGCAGTGCTAGAGTGGGACGGACCGGGGAGCTGTTTTTT. It encodes CSARVGRTGELFF.

The chain combines TRBV5-1 with TRBJ1-1, with 9 bases identical to TRBD1. CDR1 and CDR2 (germline): SGHRS, YFSETQ. This CDR3 spans 15 amino acids. Trimming at V came to 4 bases and at J to 2 bases, leaving 6 bases not matched to a gene. CDR3 amino acids: CASSRWDRENTEAFF. For the CDR3, the DNA is TGCGCCAGCAGCCGGTGGGACAGGGAAAACACTGAAGCTTTCTTT.

Only a few counts were recorded for this clonotype. The chain couples TRBV29-1 to TRBJ1-1; D perhaps matches TRBD1 (5 bases). Germline CDR1 and CDR2: SQVTM and ANQGSEA. V was trimmed by 7 bases and J by 3 bases, leaving 12 bases between them. CDR3 length: 12 amino acids. The CDR3 region is CSASGGYTEAFF. The CDR3 DNA reads TGCAGCGCTTCGGGGGGTTACACTGAAGCTTTCTTT.

The CDR3 is CASSKFDTGELFF. Here the CDR3 DNA reads TGTGCCAGCAGCAAGTTTGACACCGGGGAGCTGTTTTTT. The chain recombines TRBV12-3 or TRBV12-4 with TRBJ2-2; D uncertain. CDR3 length equals 13 residues. V was cut by 6 bases and J by 3 bases, with 8 bases left in between.

CDR3 bases: TGCGCCAGCAGCTTGAATCCGGGAGTGGGAGTAGAGACCCAGTACTTC. Protein sequence: CASSLNPGVGVETQYF. The chain links TRBV5-1 to TRBJ2-5; a possible D gene is TRBD2 (6 bases). The germline CDR1 and CDR2 sequences are SGHRS and YFSETQ. The CDR3 loop spans 16 amino acids. Trimming cost V 1 base and J 4 bases, with 17 bases left between them.

This chain joins TRBV7-8 and TRBJ2-3; D call uncertain. Per germline, CDR1 SGHVS and CDR2 FQNEAQ. V lost 1 base to trimming and J lost 2 bases, with 10 bases between them. The CDR3 has 15 amino acids. In nucleotides, the CDR3 is TGTGCCAGCAGCTTAGTCGTTTTTAACACAGATACGCAGTATTTT. As protein: CASSLVVFNTDTQYF.

The chain has TRBV9 and TRBJ2-1; D unclear. This CDR3 has 14 amino acids. Trimming removed 2 bases from V and 7 bases from J, with 13 bases in between. CDR1 is SGDLS, CDR2 YYNGEE, per germline. DNA for the CDR3: TGTGCCAGCAGCGTGGAAGTTTTGGGGAATGAGCAGTTCTTC. Protein sequence: CASSVEVLGNEQFF.

The rearrangement joins TRBV5-1 to TRBJ1-6, with D possibly matching TRBD1 (5 bases). The CDR3 is 14 residues long. The V end lost 5 bases, the J end lost 5 bases, and 11 bases lay between the germline ends. CDR1 is SGHRS, CDR2 YFSETQ, per germline. The DNA of the CDR3 is TGCGCCAGCAGGGAGGGGCAGAATAATTCACCCCTCCACTTT. Residues: CASREGQNNSPLHF.

This clonotype was seen a handful of times. V gene TRBV6-2 or TRBV6-3 combines with J gene TRBJ2-7; D gene ambiguous. CDR3 length: 14 residues. Trimming pared 5 bases from V and 3 bases from J, leaving 14 bases between. CDR1 is MNHEY, CDR2 SVGEGT, per germline. CDR3 sequence (DNA): TGTGCCAGCAGTCCAACACCCTCCTACTACGAGCAGTACTTC. This sequence encodes CASSPTPSYYEQYF.

This sequence joins TRBV2 and TRBJ2-2, with 7 bases identical to TRBD2. V dropped 9 bases and J dropped 8; count of bases not matched to a gene: 6. Germline assignment: CDR1 SNHLY and CDR2 FYNNEI. This CDR3 has 12 amino acids. For the CDR3, the DNA is TGTGCCAGTGATAGCGGGCTGGGGGAGCTGTTTTTT. This translates into CASDSGLGELFF.

The chain recombines TRBV28 with TRBJ2-3; D unresolved. Germline assignment: CDR1 MDHEN and CDR2 SYDVKM. The CDR3 is made up of 15 amino acids. The ends were cut back, 4 bases at V and 6 bases at J, with 17 bases in the middle. CDR3: CASSSTLWPRDTQYF. In DNA form, the CDR3 reads TGTGCCAGCAGTTCCACTTTATGGCCACGGGATACGCAGTATTTT.

The gene calls are TRBV5-1 and TRBJ2-1, with 9 positions matching TRBD2. Germline CDR1 reads SGHRS; CDR2 reads YFSETQ. This CDR3 has 14 residues. With V trimmed by 3 bases and J by 8 bases, 6 bases remained unmatched. The DNA of the CDR3 is TGCGCCAGCAGCTGGACTAGCGTGAACGATGAGCAGTTCTTC. It yields the protein CASSWTSVNDEQFF.

Only a few counts were recorded for this clonotype. The chain carries TRBV7-8 and TRBJ2-4; D is possibly TRBD1 or TRBD2 (5 bases each). The CDR3 covers 14 residues. Trimming took off 5 bases at V and 6 bases at J, with 14 bases between the two ends. From germline, CDR1 is SGHVS and CDR2 FQNEAQ. The CDR3 reads CASSRGPERNIQYF. Written as DNA, the CDR3 is TGTGCCAGCAGCCGGGGACCTGAAAGAAACATTCAGTACTTC.

V is TRBV20-1 and J is TRBJ2-7; 9 bases map to TRBD2. CDR1 and CDR2 from the germline V gene are DFQATT and SNEGSKA (reference sequence). V was pared by 3 bases and J by 0 bases, with 9 bases of the junction left unmatched. This CDR3 has 16 amino acids. The DNA of the CDR3 is TGCAGTGCTAGGGGGAGTGTTAGCGGGGGCTCCTACGAGCAGTACTTC. Translated, it gives CSARGSVSGGSYEQYF.

Note on this clonotype: Just one base apart from a much larger clone, this may be a read error. The chain uses TRBV12-3 or TRBV12-4 and TRBJ2-5; a possible D gene is TRBD2 (6 bases). This CDR3 contains 12 residues. The CDR3 sequence is CASTSAQEAQYF. In nucleotides, the CDR3 is TGTGCCAGCACTAGCGCTCAAGAGGCCCAGTACTTC.

This sequence joins TRBV20-1 and TRBJ1-2; D not certain. Germline loops: CDR1 DFQATT, CDR2 SNEGSKA (reference sequence). The CDR3 runs to 13 residues. With 3 bases removed from V and 2 bases from J, the gap between germline ends came to 10 bases. This chain's CDR3 is CSASHTDNYGYTF. CDR3 bases: TGCAGTGCTAGCCACACCGACAACTATGGCTACACCTTC.